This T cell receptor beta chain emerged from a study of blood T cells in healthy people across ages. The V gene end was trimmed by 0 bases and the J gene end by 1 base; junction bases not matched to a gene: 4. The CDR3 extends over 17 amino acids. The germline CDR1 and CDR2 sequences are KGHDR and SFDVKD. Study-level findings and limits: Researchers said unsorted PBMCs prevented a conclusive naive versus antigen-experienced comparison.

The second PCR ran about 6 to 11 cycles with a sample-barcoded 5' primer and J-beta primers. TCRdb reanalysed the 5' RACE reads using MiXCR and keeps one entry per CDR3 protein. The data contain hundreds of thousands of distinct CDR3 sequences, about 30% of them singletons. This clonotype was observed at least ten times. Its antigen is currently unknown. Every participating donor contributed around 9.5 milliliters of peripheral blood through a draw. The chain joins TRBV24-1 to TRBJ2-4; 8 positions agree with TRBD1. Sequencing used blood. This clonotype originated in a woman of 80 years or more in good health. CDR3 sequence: CATSDLRTGSAKNIQYF. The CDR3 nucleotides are TGTGCCACCAGTGATTTGCGGACAGGGTCGGCCAAAAACATTCAGTACTTC.